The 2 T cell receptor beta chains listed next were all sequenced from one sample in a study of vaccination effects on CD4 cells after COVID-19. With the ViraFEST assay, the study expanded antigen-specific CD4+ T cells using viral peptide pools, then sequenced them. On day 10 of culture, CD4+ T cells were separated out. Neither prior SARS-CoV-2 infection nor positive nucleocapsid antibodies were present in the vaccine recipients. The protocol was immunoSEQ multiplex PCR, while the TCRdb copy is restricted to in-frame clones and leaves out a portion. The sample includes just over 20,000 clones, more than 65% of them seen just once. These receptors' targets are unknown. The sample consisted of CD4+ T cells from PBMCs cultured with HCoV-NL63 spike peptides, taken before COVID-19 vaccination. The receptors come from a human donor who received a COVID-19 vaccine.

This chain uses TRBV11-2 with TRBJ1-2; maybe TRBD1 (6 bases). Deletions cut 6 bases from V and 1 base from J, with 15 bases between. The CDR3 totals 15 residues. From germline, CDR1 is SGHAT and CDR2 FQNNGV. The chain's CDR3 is CASRPITGFNYGYTF. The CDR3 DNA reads TGTGCCAGCAGACCTATTACAGGGTTTAACTATGGCTACACCTTC.

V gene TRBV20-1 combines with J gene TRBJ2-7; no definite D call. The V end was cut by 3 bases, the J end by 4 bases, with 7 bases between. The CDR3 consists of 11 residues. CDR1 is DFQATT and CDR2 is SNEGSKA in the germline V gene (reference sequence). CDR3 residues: CSASALYEQYF. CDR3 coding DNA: TGCAGTGCTAGTGCGCTTTACGAGCAGTACTTC.